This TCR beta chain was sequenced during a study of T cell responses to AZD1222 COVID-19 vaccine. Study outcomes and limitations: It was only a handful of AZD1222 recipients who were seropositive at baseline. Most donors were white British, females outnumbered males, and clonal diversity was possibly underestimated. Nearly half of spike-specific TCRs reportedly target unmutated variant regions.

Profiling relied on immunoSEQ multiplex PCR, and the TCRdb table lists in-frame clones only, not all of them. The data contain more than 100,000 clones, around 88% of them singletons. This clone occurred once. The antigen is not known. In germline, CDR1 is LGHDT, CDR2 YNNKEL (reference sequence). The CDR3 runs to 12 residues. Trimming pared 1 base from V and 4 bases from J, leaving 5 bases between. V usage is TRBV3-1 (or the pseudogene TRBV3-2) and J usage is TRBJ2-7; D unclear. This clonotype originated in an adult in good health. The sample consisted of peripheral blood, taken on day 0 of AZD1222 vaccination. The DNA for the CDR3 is TGTGCCAGCAGCCAAGCTTGGTACGAGCAGTACTTC. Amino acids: CASSQAWYEQYF.